Listed below are T cell receptor beta chains from one sample, sequenced in a study of response to subunit inactivated influenza vaccine. TCRdb itself ran the RT-PCR reads through MiXCR, one entry per CDR3 protein. The sample holds under 800,000 distinct CDR3 sequences, around 13% seen once. The sequencing here drew on PBMCs from blood, taken 14 days before vaccination. These receptors were obtained from a man aged 45 to 65 who received an inactivated influenza vaccine. Both conserved end residues are part of each CDR3. The D gene is left open where the match is weak. Expanded clones get a size class; other rows say once, few or many, or leave the size out.

D,J,length,size,V,CDR3,DNA
-,TRBJ2-3,14,few,TRBV15,CATSRDQGPDTQYF,TGTGCCACCAGCAGAGATCAGGGGCCAGATACGCAGTATTTT
-,TRBJ1-2,13,-,TRBV29-1,CSVDDELGEGYTF,TGCAGCGTTGACGACGAATTAGGGGAGGGCTACACCTTC
-,TRBJ2-2,16,-,TRBV28,CASSFIGAPNTGELFF,TGTGCCAGCAGTTTTATAGGGGCACCGAACACCGGGGAGCTGTTTTTT
-,TRBJ2-3,15,few,TRBV7-2,CASSREPGIPDTQYF,TGTGCCAGCAGCCGAGAACCGGGGATTCCAGATACGCAGTATTTT
TRBD2,TRBJ2-5,15,few,TRBV9,CASSVRGGARETQYF,TGTGCCAGCAGCGTTCGCGGGGGGGCCCGAGAGACCCAGTACTTC
TRBD1,TRBJ2-1,15,few,TRBV30,CAWSKGTGRANEQFF,TGTGCCTGGAGCAAGGGGACAGGACGTGCGAATGAGCAGTTCTTC
TRBD1,TRBJ1-5,14,few,TRBV20-1,CSAQGAMSNQPQHF,TGCAGTGCCCAGGGGGCGATGAGCAATCAGCCCCAGCATTTT
-,TRBJ1-1,12,-,TRBV29-1,CIAGPMNTEAFF,TGCATTGCGGGACCTATGAACACTGAAGCTTTCTTT
TRBD1,TRBJ1-5,14,few,TRBV20-1,CSAKDIQGDQPQHF,TGCAGTGCGAAAGATATACAGGGGGATCAGCCCCAGCATTTT
TRBD2,TRBJ2-3,17,many,TRBV20-1,CSATSLSGLADTDTQYF,TGCAGTGCTACCTCACTCAGCGGACTAGCGGACACAGATACGCAGTATTTT
TRBD1,TRBJ2-7,13,-,TRBV6-1,CASSRQGGLEQYF,TGTGCCAGCAGCCGACAGGGGGGTCTCGAGCAGTACTTC
TRBD2,TRBJ2-7,15,few,TRBV4-3,CASSQLLAGTYEQYF,TGCGCCAGCAGCCAACTACTAGCGGGGACCTACGAGCAGTACTTC
-,TRBJ2-5,14,-,TRBV15,CATSRAPGQETQYF,TGTGCCACCAGCAGAGCTCCGGGACAAGAGACCCAGTACTTC
-,TRBJ1-5,14,-,TRBV12-3/TRBV12-4,CASSRTGRVQPQHF,TGTGCCAGCAGCCGAACGGGAAGAGTCCAGCCCCAGCATTTT
-,TRBJ2-1,15,-,TRBV11-2,CASSFGPVVVNEQFF,TGTGCCAGCAGCTTCGGACCAGTCGTGGTGAATGAGCAGTTCTTC
-,TRBJ2-3,13,-,TRBV12-3/TRBV12-4,CASSPDDTDTQYF,TGTGCCAGCAGCCCCGACGACACAGATACGCAGTATTTT
-,TRBJ2-2,15,few,TRBV6-5,CASSYDIQGNGELFF,TGTGCCAGCAGTTACGATATACAGGGAAACGGGGAGCTGTTTTTT
-,TRBJ2-1,15,many,TRBV20-1,CSARERPDVYNEQFF,TGCAGTGCTAGAGAACGGCCGGACGTCTACAATGAGCAGTTCTTC
-,TRBJ2-7,17,-,TRBV21-1,CASSKGLAGENSYEQYF,TGTGCCAGCAGCAAAGGACTAGCGGGGGAAAACTCCTACGAGCAGTACTTC
TRBD2,TRBJ2-5,16,-,TRBV20-1,CSAAGLAGARVETQYF,TGCAGTGCCGCTGGACTAGCGGGGGCCAGAGTGGAGACCCAGTACTTC
TRBD2,TRBJ2-1,15,few,TRBV20-1,CSARNDGGGVNEQFF,TGCAGTGCTAGGAATGACGGGGGGGGAGTGAATGAGCAGTTCTTC
TRBD2,TRBJ2-1,15,few,TRBV7-9,CASSLTAGGEHEQFF,TGTGCCAGCAGCTTAACAGCGGGGGGGGAGCATGAGCAGTTCTTC
-,TRBJ2-7,15,few,TRBV5-1,CASSIEPGSSYEQYF,TGCGCCAGCAGCATAGAACCGGGGAGCTCCTACGAGCAGTACTTC
-,TRBJ1-3,16,-,TRBV14,CASSQDSTGGGNTIYF,TGTGCCAGCAGCCAAGACTCTACGGGCGGAGGAAACACCATATATTTT
TRBD2,TRBJ2-2,15,many,TRBV9,CASSVRTSGSRELFF,TGTGCCAGCAGCGTAAGGACTAGCGGGAGTCGGGAGCTGTTTTTT
-,TRBJ1-1,12,-,TRBV29-1,CIVGQSNTEAFF,TGCATCGTGGGGCAATCGAACACTGAAGCTTTCTTT
TRBD1,TRBJ2-4,15,-,TRBV11-2,CASSKVPTGVNIQYF,TGTGCCAGCAGCAAAGTCCCCACAGGGGTGAACATTCAGTACTTC
TRBD2,TRBJ2-7,17,-,TRBV4-2,CASSQGLAGAETYEQYF,TGTGCCAGCAGCCAAGGACTAGCGGGGGCGGAAACCTACGAGCAGTACTTC
-,TRBJ2-2,16,-,TRBV6-1,CASSESATSYTGELFF,TGTGCCAGCAGTGAATCTGCGACTAGTTACACCGGGGAGCTGTTTTTT
TRBD1,TRBJ2-1,15,-,TRBV5-5,CASSLAGQGHNEQFF,TGTGCCAGCAGCTTGGCTGGACAGGGGCACAATGAGCAGTTCTTC
TRBD1,TRBJ2-7,12,many,TRBV28,CASDRGSYEQYF,TGTGCCAGCGACAGGGGGTCCTACGAGCAGTACTTC
-,TRBJ2-3,16,few,TRBV12-3/TRBV12-4,CASSFRGPGGTDTQYF,TGTGCCAGCAGTTTCAGGGGTCCGGGGGGCACAGATACGCAGTATTTT
TRBD1,TRBJ2-6,17,-,TRBV4-2,CASSPQGLSSGANVLTF,TGTGCCAGCAGCCCACAGGGGTTAAGCTCTGGGGCCAACGTCCTGACTTTC
TRBD2,TRBJ2-3,15,-,TRBV6-2/TRBV6-3,CASSPITSGSDTQYF,TGTGCCAGCAGTCCCATCACTAGCGGGAGTGATACGCAGTATTTT
-,TRBJ2-2,15,-,TRBV15,CATSRGGALTGELFF,TGTGCCACCAGCAGAGGGGGGGCCCTCACCGGGGAGCTGTTTTTT
-,TRBJ2-7,12,many,TRBV7-9,CASSLAGGEQYF,TGTGCCAGCAGCTTAGCAGGGGGCGAGCAGTACTTC
TRBD2,TRBJ2-7,15,many,TRBV7-2,CASSLESRGAGEQYF,TGTGCCAGCAGCTTAGAATCGCGGGGGGCGGGGGAGCAGTACTTC
TRBD1,TRBJ2-1,14,many,TRBV6-5,CASSYSPGGNEQFF,TGTGCCAGCAGTTACTCTCCAGGGGGCAATGAGCAGTTCTTC
-,TRBJ2-7,12,-,TRBV9,CASSVEGEEQYF,TGTGCCAGCAGCGTAGAGGGGGAAGAGCAGTACTTC
TRBD2,TRBJ2-5,16,-,TRBV6-1,CASSPGASGSWETQYF,TGTGCCAGCAGTCCCGGGGCTAGCGGGAGCTGGGAGACCCAGTACTTC
-,TRBJ2-1,14,few,TRBV5-1,CASSWGPYANEQFF,TGCGCCAGCAGCTGGGGCCCCTACGCCAATGAGCAGTTCTTC
TRBD2,TRBJ2-1,14,few,TRBV27,CASSFASGYNEQFF,TGTGCCAGCAGTTTTGCTAGCGGGTACAATGAGCAGTTCTTC
-,TRBJ2-7,12,-,TRBV29-1,CSVEGGGLEQYF,TGCAGCGTTGAAGGGGGTGGGCTCGAGCAGTACTTC
TRBD1,TRBJ1-2,13,many,TRBV6-1,CASTPGQGNGYTF,TGTGCCAGCACCCCGGGACAGGGGAACGGCTACACCTTC